The 14 T cell receptor beta chains in this list originate from one sample, sequenced in a study of blood T cell repertoires in COVID-19. Repertoires were generated with immunoSEQ multiplex PCR, while TCRdb's copy carries only in-frame clones and drops some. Here the sample spans around 94,000 clones, around nine tenths being singletons. What was sequenced was peripheral blood. These receptor sequences come from a man aged 50 to 60 with active or convalescent COVID-19.

This chain links TRBV19 with TRBJ1-1; perhaps TRBD1 as D (5 bases). The CDR3 is made up of 14 amino acids. The germline V gene has CDR1 LNHDA and CDR2 SQIVND (reference sequence). V was shortened by 1 base and J by 6 bases, with 12 bases between the two germline ends. This CDR3 reads CASSIVSRGAEAFF. DNA of the CDR3: TGTGCCAGTAGTATAGTTTCTAGGGGCGCTGAAGCTTTCTTT.

The chain employs TRBV27 and TRBJ1-5; D is perhaps TRBD1 (5 bases). The V and J ends lost 4 bases and 2 bases respectively, with 9 bases between them. The CDR3 contains 14 residues. CDR1 and CDR2 from the germline V gene are MNHEY and SMNVEV (reference sequence). CDR3 DNA sequence: TGTGCCAGCAGTTCCAGGGATCGCAATCAGCCCCAGCATTTT. Protein sequence: CASSSRDRNQPQHF.

This clone was counted a single time. The chain recombines TRBV11-3 with TRBJ2-7; 9 bases match TRBD2. The CDR3 covers 17 residues. The germline CDR1 and CDR2 sequences are SGHNT and YENEEA. J lost 0 bases, V lost 5 bases, and 11 bases had no gene match. The CDR3 here is CASSPSGGFAASYEQYF. CDR3 coding DNA: TGTGCCAGCAGCCCGAGCGGGGGGTTCGCCGCCTCCTACGAGCAGTACTTC.

The V gene is TRBV10-3, the J gene TRBJ2-5; D is perhaps TRBD1 (6 bases). The CDR3 consists of 14 residues. Germline V CDR1 and CDR2: ENHRY, SYGVKD. Trimming removed 4 bases at V and 2 bases at J, with 11 bases between. The CDR3 here is CAISVWGQQETQYF. CDR3 in DNA: TGTGCCATCAGTGTTTGGGGACAACAAGAGACCCAGTACTTC.

This chain links TRBV3-1 (or the pseudogene TRBV3-2) with TRBJ1-5, with 7 bases fitting TRBD1. The CDR3 has 14 amino acids. The junction had 1 base not matched to a gene; V was cut back by 2 bases and J by 3 bases. The germline V gene encodes CDR1 LGHDT and CDR2 YNNKEL (reference sequence). This chain's CDR3 is CASSQTGDNQPQHF. The CDR3 DNA is TGTGCCAGCAGCCAAACAGGGGACAATCAGCCCCAGCATTTT.

The genes are TRBV28 and TRBJ2-5; possibly TRBD2 for D (6 bases). Germline lookup yields CDR1 MDHEN and CDR2 SYDVKM. The CDR3 sequence is 13 residues long. V was cut by 2 bases and J by 5 bases, with 9 bases left in between. CDR3 bases: TGTGCCAGCAGTTTAGGTGGGGGGGAGACCCAGTACTTC. It yields the protein CASSLGGGETQYF.

The rearrangement links TRBV6-2 or TRBV6-3 to TRBJ1-3, with D hard to call. With 6 bases removed from V and 1 base from J, the gap between germline ends came to 13 bases. In germline, CDR1 is MNHEY, CDR2 SVGEGT. This CDR3 contains 15 residues. The CDR3 DNA is TGTGCCAGCAGCCACTCCGGGGATTCTGGAAACACCATATATTTT. It specifies CASSHSGDSGNTIYF.

The chain employs TRBV5-1 and TRBJ2-5; D is possibly TRBD2 (5 bases). V lost 1 base and J lost 4, with 8 bases in between. Germline V CDR1 and CDR2: SGHRS, YFSETQ. This CDR3 has 13 amino acids. The CDR3 loop is CASSLRGSETQYF. For the CDR3, the DNA is TGCGCCAGCAGCTTGAGAGGGTCAGAGACCCAGTACTTC.

The V gene is TRBV6-1, the J gene TRBJ1-1, with 8 bases identical to TRBD1. CDR3 length equals 16 residues. V was pared by 4 bases and J by 11 bases, with 18 bases of the junction left unmatched. Germline V CDR1 and CDR2: MNHNS, SASEGT. The chain's CDR3 is CASSGPGTGGRGRAFF. The CDR3 DNA reads TGTGCCAGCAGTGGTCCCGGGACAGGTGGGAGGGGTAGGGCTTTCTTT.

This chain uses TRBV19 with TRBJ2-1; 11 nucleotides match TRBD2. The CDR3 has 14 amino acids. Trimming cost V 7 bases and J 2 bases; bases outside gene matches: 1. Germline V CDR1 and CDR2: LNHDA, SQIVND (reference sequence). The CDR3 DNA reads as TGTGCCAGTAATAGCGGGGGGGCCTACAATGAGCAGTTCTTC. Translating gives CASNSGGAYNEQFF.

Here the CDR3 DNA reads TGCGCCAGCAGCTATAGCGGGGGGGCTGCCAAAAACATTCAGTACTTC. It translates to CASSYSGGAAKNIQYF. The V and J genes are TRBV5-1 and TRBJ2-4; 11 nucleotides match TRBD2. The trim removed 3 bases at V and 1 base at J, leaving 3 bases unmatched. The CDR3 totals 16 residues. The germline V gene has CDR1 SGHRS and CDR2 YFSETQ.

This clone was seen just once. The genes are TRBV29-1 and TRBJ2-5, with TRBD1 identical over 12 bases. With V trimmed by 2 bases and J by 5 bases, 3 bases remained unmatched. This CDR3 is 14 amino acids long. CDR1 and CDR2 from the germline V gene are SQVTM and ANQGSEA. CDR3 region: CSVERGTGGETQYF. CDR3 DNA sequence: TGCAGCGTTGAAAGAGGGACAGGGGGCGAGACCCAGTACTTC. Drawing the rest from reference TRBV29-1 and TRBJ2-5, the complete variable domain is SAVISQKPSRDICQRGTSLTIQCQVDSQVTMMFWYRQQPGQSLTLIATANQGSEATYESGFVIDKFPISRPNLTFSTLTVSNMSPEDSSIYLCSVERGTGGETQYFGPGTRLLVL.

The rearrangement links TRBV19 to TRBJ1-4, with D unresolved. The CDR3 consists of 12 residues. V shed 3 bases and J shed 8 bases, with 7 bases lying between them. Germline CDR1 is LNHDA and CDR2 is SQIVND (reference sequence). The CDR3 bases are TGTGCCAGTAGTATCCTAGGCGAAAAACTGTTTTTT. Protein sequence: CASSILGEKLFF.

This chain joins TRBV7-9 and TRBJ1-3; 12 bases map to TRBD1. The V segment lost 3 bases and the J segment 1 base; nucleotides outside the gene matches: 4. The germline V gene encodes CDR1 SEHNR and CDR2 FQNEAQ (reference sequence). CDR3 length: 17 amino acids. CDR3: CASSFRDRGQSGNTIYF. DNA of the CDR3: TGTGCCAGCAGCTTCCGGGACAGGGGGCAATCTGGAAACACCATATATTTT.